The clone carrying this T cell receptor beta chain was seen a handful of times. The sample comes from a study of blood T cell repertoires in COVID-19. Study information: Samples taken during acute and convalescent COVID-19 were collected in the United States, Italy and Spain. PBMCs, B-cell-depleted T cells, or T cells were the source of the cDNA or gDNA that made up the material.

This CDR3 is built from 15 residues. Trimming left V 0 bases short and J 5 bases short, with 13 bases between. The germline CDR1 and CDR2 sequences are LGHDT and YNNKEL (reference sequence). Original methodology: Estimated nucleated cell counts came from reference gene primer amplification. The assay was immunoSEQ multiplex PCR, and TCRdb's table has in-frame clones only and misses some. V and J calls plus clone size are reproduced from that table; the DNA served to infer D and trimming. The sample has 100,000 to 120,000 clones, roughly four fifths seen once; the top ten hold 16%. This sequence was found in a woman aged 60 to 75 with acute or convalescent COVID-19. The V gene is TRBV3-1 (or the pseudogene TRBV3-2), the J gene TRBJ2-5; D is uncertain. Source material: peripheral blood. The chain's CDR3 is CASSQDPFGAETQYF. In DNA, the CDR3 is TGTGCCAGCAGCCAAGATCCGTTTGGAGCCGAGACCCAGTACTTC.